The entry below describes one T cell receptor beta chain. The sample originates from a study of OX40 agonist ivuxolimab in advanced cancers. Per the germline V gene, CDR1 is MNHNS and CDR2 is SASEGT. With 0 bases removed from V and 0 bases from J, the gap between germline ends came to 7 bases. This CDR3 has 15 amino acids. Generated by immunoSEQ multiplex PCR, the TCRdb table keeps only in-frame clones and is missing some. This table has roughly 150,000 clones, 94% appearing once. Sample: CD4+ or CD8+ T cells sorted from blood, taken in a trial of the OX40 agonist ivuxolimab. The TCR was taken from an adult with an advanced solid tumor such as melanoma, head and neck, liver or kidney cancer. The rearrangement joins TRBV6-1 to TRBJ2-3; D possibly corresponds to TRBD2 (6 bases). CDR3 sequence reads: CASSEAAGSTDTQYF. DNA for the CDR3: TGTGCCAGCAGTGAAGCGGCGGGGAGCACAGATACGCAGTATTTT.